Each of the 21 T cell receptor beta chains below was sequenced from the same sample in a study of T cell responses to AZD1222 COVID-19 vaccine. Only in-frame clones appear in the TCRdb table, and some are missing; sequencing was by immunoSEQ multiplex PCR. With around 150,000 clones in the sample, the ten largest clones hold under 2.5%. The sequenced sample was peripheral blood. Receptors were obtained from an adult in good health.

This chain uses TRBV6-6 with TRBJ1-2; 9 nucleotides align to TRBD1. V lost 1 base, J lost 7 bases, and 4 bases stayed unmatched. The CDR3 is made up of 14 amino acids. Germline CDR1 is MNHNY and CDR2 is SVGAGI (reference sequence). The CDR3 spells CASSYLTGGRGYTF. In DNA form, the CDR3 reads TGTGCCAGCAGTTACTTAACAGGGGGCCGTGGCTACACCTTC.

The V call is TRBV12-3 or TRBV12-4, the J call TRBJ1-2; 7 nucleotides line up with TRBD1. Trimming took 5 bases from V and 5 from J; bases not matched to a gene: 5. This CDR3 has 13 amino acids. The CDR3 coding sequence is TGTGCCAGCAGTCCCGGGACAGCGTATGGCTACACCTTC. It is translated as CASSPGTAYGYTF.

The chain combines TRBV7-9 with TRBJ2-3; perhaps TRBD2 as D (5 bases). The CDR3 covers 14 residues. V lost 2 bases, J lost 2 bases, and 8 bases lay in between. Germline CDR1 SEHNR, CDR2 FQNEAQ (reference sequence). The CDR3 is CASSLNRDTDTQYF. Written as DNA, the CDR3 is TGTGCCAGCAGCTTAAACCGGGACACAGATACGCAGTATTTT.

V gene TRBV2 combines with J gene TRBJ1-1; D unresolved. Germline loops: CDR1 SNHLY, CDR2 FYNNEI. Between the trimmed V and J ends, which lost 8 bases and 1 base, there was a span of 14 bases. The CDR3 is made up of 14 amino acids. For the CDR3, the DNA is TGTGCCAGCCGCGGGCCCCGGGGGAACACTGAAGCTTTCTTT. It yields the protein CASRGPRGNTEAFF.

As DNA, the CDR3 is TGTGCCAGCAGCTTAACCGGGGGAAGAGACAACTATGGCTACACCTTC. Protein: CASSLTGGRDNYGYTF. The chain has TRBV7-3 and TRBJ1-2; possibly TRBD1 for D (5 bases). The CDR3 totals 16 residues. V lost 0 bases and J 2 bases, leaving 13 bases between the germline ends. Germline values: CDR1 SGHTA, CDR2 FQGTGA.

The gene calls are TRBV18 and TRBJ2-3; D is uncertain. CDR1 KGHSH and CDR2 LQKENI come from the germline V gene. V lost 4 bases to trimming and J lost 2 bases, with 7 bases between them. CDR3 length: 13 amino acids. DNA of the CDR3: TGTGCCAGCTCACAAGCTGCCACAGATACGCAGTATTTT. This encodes CASSQAATDTQYF.

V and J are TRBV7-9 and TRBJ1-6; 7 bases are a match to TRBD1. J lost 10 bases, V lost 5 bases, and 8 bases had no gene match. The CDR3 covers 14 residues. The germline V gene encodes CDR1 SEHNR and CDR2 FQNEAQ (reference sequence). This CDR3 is CASSPGGGGSPLHF. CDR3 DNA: TGTGCCAGCAGCCCAGGGGGTGGGGGGTCACCCCTCCACTTT.

This CDR3 is CASTRDTGELFF. The CDR3 DNA is TGTGCCAGCACCCGAGACACCGGGGAGCTGTTTTTT. This chain connects TRBV6-5 to TRBJ2-2; D is ambiguous. Germline CDR1 MNHEY, CDR2 SVGAGI. Trimming took 7 bases from V and 3 from J, leaving 6 bases between them. The CDR3 is 12 residues long.

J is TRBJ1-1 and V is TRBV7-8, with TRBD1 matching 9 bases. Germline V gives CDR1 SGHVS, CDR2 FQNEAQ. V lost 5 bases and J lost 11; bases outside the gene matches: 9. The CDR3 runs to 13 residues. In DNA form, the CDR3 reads TGTGCCAGCAGCACGCGGACAGGGGCCCGGGCTTTCTTT. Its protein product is CASSTRTGARAFF.

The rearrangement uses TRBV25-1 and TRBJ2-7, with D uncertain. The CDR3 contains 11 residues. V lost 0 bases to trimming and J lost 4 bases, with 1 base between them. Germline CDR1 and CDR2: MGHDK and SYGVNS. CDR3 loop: CASSEYYEQYF. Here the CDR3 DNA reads TGTGCCAGCAGTGAATATTACGAGCAGTACTTC.

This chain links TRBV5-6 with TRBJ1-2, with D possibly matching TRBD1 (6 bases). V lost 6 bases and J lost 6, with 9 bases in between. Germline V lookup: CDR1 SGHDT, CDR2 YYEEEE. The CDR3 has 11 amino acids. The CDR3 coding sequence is TGTGCCAGCACTCCAGGGGATGGCTACACCTTC. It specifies CASTPGDGYTF.

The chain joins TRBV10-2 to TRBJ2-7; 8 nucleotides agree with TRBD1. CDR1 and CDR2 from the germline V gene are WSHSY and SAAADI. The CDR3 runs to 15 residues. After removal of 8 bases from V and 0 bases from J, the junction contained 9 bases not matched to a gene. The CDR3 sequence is CASARDRLSSYEQYF. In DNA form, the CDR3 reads TGCGCCAGCGCCCGGGACAGGCTCTCCTCCTACGAGCAGTACTTC.

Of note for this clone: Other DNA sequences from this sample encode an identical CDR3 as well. CDR3 DNA: TGCGCCAGCAGCTTAGGGGGAAACACTGAAGCTTTCTTT. It codes for CASSLGGNTEAFF. The gene calls are TRBV5-1 and TRBJ1-1; maybe TRBD1 (6 bases). The V end was cut by 2 bases, the J end by 2 bases, with 7 bases between. CDR3 length equals 13 residues. Germline V gene lookup returns CDR1 SGHRS and CDR2 YFSETQ.

CDR3 amino acids: CASSLAGTGYNEQFF. The CDR3 DNA sequence: TGTGCCAGCAGCTTGGCAGGGACCGGTTACAATGAGCAGTTCTTC. This chain uses TRBV5-4 with TRBJ2-1; tentatively, D is TRBD1 or TRBD2 (5 bases each). CDR1 and CDR2 (germline): SGHNT, YYREEE (reference sequence). This CDR3 comprises 15 residues. The V and J ends lost 0 bases and 4 bases respectively, with 11 bases between them.

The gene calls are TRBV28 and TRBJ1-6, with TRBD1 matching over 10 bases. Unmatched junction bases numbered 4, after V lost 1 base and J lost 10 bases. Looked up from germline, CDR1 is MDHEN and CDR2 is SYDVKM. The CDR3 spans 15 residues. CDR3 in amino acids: CASSLLTGGASPLHF. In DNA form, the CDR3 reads TGTGCCAGCAGTTTATTGACAGGGGGCGCCTCACCCCTCCACTTT. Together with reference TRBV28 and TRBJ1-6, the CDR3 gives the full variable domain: DVKVTQSSRYLVKRTGEKVFLECVQDMDHENMFWYRQDPGLGLRLIYFSYDVKMKEKGDIPEGYSVSREKKERFSLILESASTNQTSMYLCASSLLTGGASPLHFGNGTRLTVT.

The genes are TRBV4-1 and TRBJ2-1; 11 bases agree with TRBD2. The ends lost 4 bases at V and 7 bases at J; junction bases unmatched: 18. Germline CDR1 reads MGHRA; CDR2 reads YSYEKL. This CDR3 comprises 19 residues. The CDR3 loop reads CASSLEDPLAGGSWNEQFF. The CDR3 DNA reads TGCGCCAGCAGCCTAGAAGATCCGCTAGCGGGGGGTTCTTGGAATGAGCAGTTCTTC.

The CDR3 sequence is CASSQDAKRGGQETQYF. DNA for the CDR3: TGTGCCAGCAGCCAAGATGCGAAGCGGGGGGGCCAAGAGACCCAGTACTTC. V and J are TRBV4-2 and TRBJ2-5; 10 bases are shared with TRBD2. CDR3 size: 17 residues. V was pared by 0 bases and J by 1 base, with 5 bases of the junction left unmatched. Germline lookup yields CDR1 LGHNA and CDR2 YNFKEQ.

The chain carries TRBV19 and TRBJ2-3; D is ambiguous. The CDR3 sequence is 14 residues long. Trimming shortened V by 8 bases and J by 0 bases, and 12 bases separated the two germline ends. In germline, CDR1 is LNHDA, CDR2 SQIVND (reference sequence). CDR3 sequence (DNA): TGTGCCAGTGCGCTAGGAGCTAGCACAGATACGCAGTATTTT. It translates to CASALGASTDTQYF.

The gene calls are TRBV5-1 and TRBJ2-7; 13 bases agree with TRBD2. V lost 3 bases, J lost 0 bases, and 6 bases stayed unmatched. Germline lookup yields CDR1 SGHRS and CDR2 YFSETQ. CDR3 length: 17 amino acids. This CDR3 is CASSSGLAGAHSYEQYF. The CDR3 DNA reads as TGCGCCAGCAGCTCAGGACTAGCGGGGGCACACTCCTACGAGCAGTACTTC.

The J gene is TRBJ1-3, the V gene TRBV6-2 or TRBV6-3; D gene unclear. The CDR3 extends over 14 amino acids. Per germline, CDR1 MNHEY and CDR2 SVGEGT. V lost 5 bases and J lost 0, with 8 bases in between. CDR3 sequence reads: CASSRATSGNTIYF. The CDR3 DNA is TGTGCCAGCAGTAGGGCAACCTCTGGAAACACCATATATTTT.

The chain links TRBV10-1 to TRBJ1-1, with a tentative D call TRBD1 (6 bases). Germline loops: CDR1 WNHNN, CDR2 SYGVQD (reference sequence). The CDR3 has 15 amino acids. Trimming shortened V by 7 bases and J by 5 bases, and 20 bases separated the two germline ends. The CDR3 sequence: CASNRGGRRGTEAFF. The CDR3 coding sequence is TGCGCCAGCAACCGAGGGGGGCGCCGGGGGACTGAAGCTTTCTTT.